The T cell receptor beta chain described here comes from a study of HIV-infected patients and healthy controls. cDNA was made from approximately 0.55 ug RNA using alpha and beta constant primers. Alpha and beta chain libraries were made separately by chain-specific third strand synthesis with multiplexing indices. TCRdb fed the 5' RACE reads into MiXCR, producing one record per CDR3 protein. The repertoire holds around 5,500 distinct CDR3 sequences, with about 8.8% as singletons. Follow-up blood was drawn about 14 weeks, roughly three months, after antiretroviral therapy began. The repertoire came from unfractionated whole blood and reflected all unsorted peripheral T cells. This clonotype qualifies as medium-sized (0.01 to 0.1%). V shed 4 bases, J shed 6 bases, and the junction held 5 bases outside the gene matches. From germline, CDR1 is MNHEY and CDR2 SVGEGT. This CDR3 has 13 amino acids.

The genes are TRBV6-2 or TRBV6-3 and TRBJ2-7, with 8 bases lining up with TRBD2. This TCR came from an adult with HIV infection. Sequences were derived from blood, sampled during antiretroviral therapy. The CDR3 sequence is CASSFSGTLEQYF. CDR3 DNA: TGTGCCAGCAGTTTTAGCGGGACCCTCGAGCAGTACTTC.